This note documents a single T cell receptor beta chain sequence. Its recognized antigen is unknown. Per-base quality was not reported, and no clone a single base away is much larger than it. This specimen comes from a study of hypomethylating agent response in myelodysplastic syndrome (dated by TCRdb to about 2021). Some background on the complete study: Patients were treated with the hypomethylating agents azacitidine (about 75% of the 11) or decitabine (3 of 11). Among the myelodysplastic syndrome patients in the cohort, about 9 were male and 2 were female. On average the patients were roughly 72 +/- 6.3 years old, and a diploid cytogenetic profile was seen most often. TET2 was the most frequent mutation, present in 5 of 11 patients. Roughly six patients responded with complete response or hematologic improvement, and about five patients were non-responders. Complete response or hematologic improvement counted as response, and patients meeting neither criterion were classed as non-responders.

Bulk bone marrow was analyzed, and T-cell subsets were not sorted. TCR beta CDR3 regions were immunosequenced from bone marrow of about a dozen myelodysplastic syndrome patients before and after hypomethylating agent therapy. Each patient contributed a baseline bone marrow plus two to three bone marrows at different post-treatment timepoints for longitudinal repertoire tracking. Whole bone marrow served as the source for genomic DNA extraction, with DNA quality checked using TapeStation, NanoDrop OneC and PicoGreen assays. The method was the immunoSEQ multiplex PCR assay. Each sample was run at survey resolution as two replicates of around 200 ng apiece, for a total of about 400 ng of DNA. Rearranged TCRB sequences in genomic DNA were detected with the hsTCRB kit, which uses multiplex PCR primers directed at V and J genes. The first PCR used the QIAGEN Multiplex PCR Kit for around 30 cycles to amplify the CDR3 region. Sample barcodes and Illumina adapters were added to each replicate in an 8-cycle second PCR. Quantification of the pooled libraries was done with a QuantStudio 6 and the KAPA library quantification kit. Roughly 14 pM of pooled libraries was sequenced on an Illumina MiSeq using 156-cycle single-end reads plus a 15-cycle index read. The published analysis was carried out like this. VDJdb annotation flagged about 1.5% of over 150,000 unique clonotypes as previously reported viral-epitope-specific. Raw reads were processed into normalized, annotated TCRB repertoires with the immunoSEQ Data Assistant and immunoSEQ Analyzer. Clonotypes were analyzed with BioAnalyzer and version 0.6.5 of the immunarch R package. Every repertoire was downsampled to the clone count of the smallest repertoire before richness was estimated. Fisher's exact tests classified clonotypes as expanded, contracted or novel, with novel meaning zero frequency before treatment. GLIPH2 clustered significantly changed CDR3 beta sequences using simulation_depth=1000 and kmer_min_depth=3, excluding CDR3s shorter than five residues. As stored in TCRdb, this immuneACCESS dataset retains in-frame rearrangements with V and J assigned. A fraction of the clones does not appear; measured against another copy, unresolved V genes explain less than half of the discrepancy, and the remainder lacks a known reason. V and J calls and clone size are as listed in that table; D and trimming were resolved from the DNA. The sample table lists some 2,000 clones, about 86% of them with a count of one. The ten largest make up 25% to 35% of the sample.

Results the study describes overall, beyond this receptor: After treatment with a hypomethylating agent, no significant changes in richness, rarefaction diversity or clonality were seen, whether all patients were considered together or each response group separately. The healthy control donors were not matched in age to the MDS patients, and this mismatch could have affected the comparison between MDS and healthy donors. Novel clonotypes were found to emerge more often in responders, whereas more contracted clonotypes were observed in non-responders after treatment. Only approximately 12 patients were analyzed, so the study cohort was small. A possible recognition of novel MDS antigens by the shared GLIPH2 clusters was not confirmed and needs experimental validation.

The clonotype was recovered from a human donor with myelodysplastic syndrome. Sequenced material: bone marrow, taken before or after starting hypomethylating agent treatment for myelodysplastic syndrome (not recorded which).

The DNA sequence is as follows: TGTGCCTGGGGGCCAGGGCCTCACCCAGATACGCAGTATTTT. Its coded protein is CAWGPGPHPDTQYF. The receptor chain draws on TRBV30 and TRBJ2-3; the D region possibly corresponds to TRBD1 (5 bases align). The germline V gene (reference sequence) sets CDR1 to GTSNPN and CDR2 to SVGIG. The germline ends are 16 bases apart after V is trimmed by 5 bases and J by 4 bases. The CDR3 goes from the cysteine to the phenylalanine over 14 residues. CDR3 DNA only is kept here, 42 bases in frame from base 1.